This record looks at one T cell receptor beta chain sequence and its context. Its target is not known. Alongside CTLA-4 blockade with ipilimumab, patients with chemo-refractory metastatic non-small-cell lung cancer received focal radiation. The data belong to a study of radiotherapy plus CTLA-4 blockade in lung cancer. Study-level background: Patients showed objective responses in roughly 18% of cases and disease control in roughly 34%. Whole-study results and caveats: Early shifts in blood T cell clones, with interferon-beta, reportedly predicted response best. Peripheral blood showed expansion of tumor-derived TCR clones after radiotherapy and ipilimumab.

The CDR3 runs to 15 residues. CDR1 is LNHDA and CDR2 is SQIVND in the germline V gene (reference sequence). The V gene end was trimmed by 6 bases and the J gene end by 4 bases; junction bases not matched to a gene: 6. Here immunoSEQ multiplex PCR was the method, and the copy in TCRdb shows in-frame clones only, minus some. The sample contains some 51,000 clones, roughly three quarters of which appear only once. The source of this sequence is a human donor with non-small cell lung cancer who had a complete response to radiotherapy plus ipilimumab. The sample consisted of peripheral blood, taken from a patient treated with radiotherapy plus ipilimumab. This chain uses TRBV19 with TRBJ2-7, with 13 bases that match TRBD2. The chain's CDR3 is CASSKGLAGYYEQYV. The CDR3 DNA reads TGTGCCAGTAGCAAGGGACTAGCGGGATATTACGAGCAGTACGTC.